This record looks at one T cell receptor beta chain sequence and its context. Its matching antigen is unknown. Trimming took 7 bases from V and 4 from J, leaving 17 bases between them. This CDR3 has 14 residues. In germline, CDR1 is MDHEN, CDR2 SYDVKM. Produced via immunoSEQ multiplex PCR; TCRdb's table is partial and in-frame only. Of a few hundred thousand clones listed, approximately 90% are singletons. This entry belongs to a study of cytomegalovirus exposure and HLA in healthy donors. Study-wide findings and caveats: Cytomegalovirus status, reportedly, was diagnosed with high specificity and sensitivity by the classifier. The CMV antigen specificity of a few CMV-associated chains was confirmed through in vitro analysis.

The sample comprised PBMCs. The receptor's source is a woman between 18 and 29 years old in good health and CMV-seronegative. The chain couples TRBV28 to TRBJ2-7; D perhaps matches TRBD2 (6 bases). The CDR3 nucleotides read TGTGCCAGCACCGGGACCCCCGGAGGGTACGAGCAGTACTTC. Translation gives CASTGTPGGYEQYF.